One and the same sample provided the 18 T cell receptor beta chains below, sequenced in a study of response to subunit inactivated influenza vaccine listed by TCRdb under 2018. Library prep was done by RT-PCR. The sequencer listed for this sample is Illumina HiSeq 2500. TCRdb reworked the public reads: Q25 trimming with fastp, MiXCR clone assembly, productive beta chains retained. When rows share a CDR3 protein, they turn into one entry using the most common DNA and genes. The sample table holds about 570,000 distinct CDR3 sequences, of which about 11% were seen once. Together, the top ten hold 11% of the sample. These data are also associated with another study on T cells expressing NK-cell markers. As that second study puts it: TCR beta cDNA libraries were made by 5'RACE template switching that added a universal primer site and unique molecular identifiers.

The sample here was PBMCs from blood, taken on the day of vaccination. The receptors were gathered from a man aged 45 to 65 who received an inactivated influenza vaccine. Donor details come from another sample of the same person, matched by shared clones.

This clonotype was seen more than once but under ten times. J is TRBJ1-4 and V is TRBV27; no clear D. CDR1 is MNHEY and CDR2 is SMNVEV in the germline V gene (reference sequence). V was shortened by 4 bases and J by 0 bases, with 6 bases between the two germline ends. The CDR3 length is 14 residues. The CDR3 protein is CASSSATTNEKLFF. CDR3 DNA: TGTGCCAGCAGTTCGGCCACAACTAATGAAAAACTGTTTTTT.

The chain joins TRBV10-3 to TRBJ2-1; D may match TRBD1 or TRBD2 (5 bases each). Trimming took off 6 bases at V and 8 bases at J, with 14 bases between the two ends. This CDR3 region has 13 residues. Looked up from germline, CDR1 is ENHRY and CDR2 is SYGVKD. The CDR3 spells CAISRDERHEQFF. The CDR3, as DNA: TGTGCCATCAGCCGGGACGAACGCCATGAGCAGTTCTTC.

The rearrangement links TRBV6-1 to TRBJ2-7, with TRBD1 as a possible D gene (6 bases). The germline V and J ends were trimmed by 1 base and 0 bases, with 10 bases remaining between them. Germline CDR1 reads MNHNS; CDR2 reads SASEGT. This CDR3 has 15 amino acids. CDR3 nucleotides: TGTGCCAGCAGTGAAGAGCAGGGGCCCTCCTACGAGCAGTACTTC. The encoded protein is CASSEEQGPSYEQYF.

In its sample, this clonotype was seen many times. Mismatch with germline at one junction end may stem from a read error. This sequence joins TRBV12-3 or TRBV12-4 and TRBJ1-4; D is unclear. This CDR3 comprises 12 residues. In nucleotides, the CDR3 is TGTGCCAGCAGCAACCAAGCGGGAGTTCAGGTTTTT. Translation: CASSNQAGVQVF.

This clonotype was seen repeatedly, ten times or more. The CDR3 region is CSARGLAGTGETQYF. The CDR3 DNA reads as TGCAGTGCTAGGGGACTAGCGGGAACAGGGGAGACCCAGTACTTC. V is TRBV20-1 and J is TRBJ2-5, with 13 bases lining up with TRBD2. From germline, CDR1 is DFQATT and CDR2 SNEGSKA (reference sequence). This CDR3 has 15 amino acids. Trimming removed 3 bases from V and 5 bases from J; junction bases left unmatched: 6.

This clonotype was picked up a small number of times. This chain connects TRBV24-1 to TRBJ2-5; D is ambiguous. The CDR3 totals 15 residues. Per germline, CDR1 KGHDR and CDR2 SFDVKD. Deletions cut 4 bases from V and 2 bases from J, with 13 bases between. The CDR3, as DNA: TGTGCCACCAGTGACTCCTTCGTACAGCAAGAGACCCAGTACTTC. It yields the protein CATSDSFVQQETQYF.

The chain recombines TRBV12-3 or TRBV12-4 with TRBJ2-3; D gene ambiguous. There are 14 residues in the CDR3. V dropped 3 bases and J dropped 2 bases, with 9 bases sitting between them. As DNA, the CDR3 is TGTGCCAGCAGTTTTTTTACTAACACAGATACGCAGTATTTT. Amino acids: CASSFFTNTDTQYF.

This clonotype was seen many times. The chain joins TRBV12-3 or TRBV12-4 to TRBJ1-2, with TRBD1 as a possible D gene (5 bases). Trimming left V 6 bases short and J 7 bases short, with 21 bases between. CDR3 length equals 15 residues. The CDR3 is CASSPDGGVRGGYTF. Written as DNA, the CDR3 is TGTGCCAGCAGCCCTGACGGTGGCGTAAGGGGTGGCTACACCTTC.

This clonotype was detected only a few times. The CDR3 sequence is CAISQQGEATQYF. CDR3 in DNA: TGTGCCATCAGCCAACAGGGGGAGGCTACGCAGTATTTT. This chain joins TRBV10-3 and TRBJ2-3, with TRBD1 identical over 8 bases. J was trimmed by 8 bases and V by 6 bases; bases with no gene match: 7. CDR3 length equals 13 residues. Germline V gene lookup returns CDR1 ENHRY and CDR2 SYGVKD.

This clonotype was detected only a few times. The rearrangement joins TRBV2 to TRBJ1-1; TRBD1 matches at 9 bases. This CDR3 comprises 13 residues. Germline CDR1 SNHLY, CDR2 FYNNEI. Trimming removed 7 bases from V and 10 bases from J; junction bases left unmatched: 10. CDR3 residues: CASMDRGKGGAFF. CDR3 bases: TGTGCCAGCATGGACAGGGGCAAGGGGGGAGCTTTCTTT.

This clonotype was seen a few times. The genes are TRBV30 and TRBJ1-5, with D possibly TRBD1 on 6 matching bases. Germline CDR1 and CDR2: GTSNPN and SVGIG (reference sequence). V shed 2 bases and J shed 5 bases, with 13 bases lying between them. This CDR3 has 14 residues. CDR3 sequence: CAWSTGGGDQPQHF. CDR3 coding DNA: TGTGCCTGGAGTACCGGGGGCGGTGATCAGCCCCAGCATTTT.

This clonotype was counted at least ten times. The chain is built from TRBV12-3 or TRBV12-4 and TRBJ2-1, with 7 bases aligning to TRBD1. The CDR3 totals 15 residues. J gave up 3 bases and V 6 bases, and 8 bases lay outside the gene matches. The CDR3 is CASRPTGIYYNEQFF. The CDR3 DNA follows: TGTGCCAGCAGACCGACAGGGATTTACTACAATGAGCAGTTCTTC.

The table lists this clonotype with a few counts. V gene TRBV4-2 combines with J gene TRBJ2-1; TRBD2 is a possible D gene (5 bases). V was clipped by 1 base and J by 8 bases, with 18 bases between them. This CDR3 region has 16 residues. CDR1 and CDR2 from the germline V gene are LGHNA and YNFKEQ. In DNA, the CDR3 is TGTGCCAGCAGCCAAGTGTCGAGGGTCCGGGGTGATGAGCAGTTCTTC. Translating gives CASSQVSRVRGDEQFF.

This clonotype appeared a few times. The V gene is TRBV24-1, the J gene TRBJ2-1; 7 bases map to TRBD1. From germline, CDR1 is KGHDR and CDR2 SFDVKD. The CDR3 runs to 16 residues. V was clipped by 4 bases and J by 7 bases; unmatched bases: 12. CDR3 protein: CATSDPTPDRVNEQFF. DNA of the CDR3: TGTGCCACCAGTGACCCGACCCCAGACAGGGTAAATGAGCAGTTCTTC.

In this sample, this clonotype turned up a few times. This chain connects TRBV4-3 to TRBJ1-2; tentative D call: TRBD1 (5 bases). The CDR3 has 16 amino acids. V lost 2 bases and J lost 8, with 21 bases in between. Germline V gives CDR1 LGHNA, CDR2 YSLEER. The CDR3 DNA reads as TGCGCCAGCAGCCAACACCCCGGGACGGCTCTGGAGGGCTACACCTTC. Its protein is CASSQHPGTALEGYTF.

This clonotype came up a few times. This chain connects TRBV7-2 to TRBJ2-7; D may correspond to TRBD1 or TRBD2 (5 bases each). The CDR3 has 14 residues. Germline CDR1 and CDR2: SGHTA and FQGNSA. The germline V and J ends were trimmed by 4 bases and 0 bases, with 10 bases remaining between them. The CDR3 region has the DNA TGTGCCAGCAGCTGGGCAGGGAGCTCCTACGAGCAGTACTTC. Amino acids: CASSWAGSSYEQYF.

This clonotype was detected a few times. This rearrangement joins TRBV6-2 or TRBV6-3 to TRBJ2-7, with 7 bases identical to TRBD1. The V and J ends lost 5 bases and 2 bases, in that order; junction bases with no gene match: 9. The germline V gene encodes CDR1 MNHEY and CDR2 SVGEGT. The CDR3 has 15 amino acids. The CDR3: CASSPLLTGTYEQYF. In nucleotides, the CDR3 is TGTGCCAGCAGTCCCCTCCTGACAGGGACCTACGAGCAGTACTTC.

This clonotype has just a few counts. The V call is TRBV5-5, the J call TRBJ1-3; D gene ambiguous. This CDR3 region has 15 residues. V lost 2 bases to trimming and J lost 0 bases, with 9 bases between them. Germline V gene data show CDR1 as SGHKS and CDR2 as YYEKEE (reference sequence). The CDR3, as DNA: TGTGCCAGCAGCTTACACAGAATCTCTGGAAACACCATATATTTT. This translates into CASSLHRISGNTIYF.